Listed below are T cell receptor beta chains from one sample, sequenced in a study of OX40 agonist ivuxolimab in advanced cancers. The assay was immunoSEQ multiplex PCR, and TCRdb's table has in-frame clones only and misses some. The sample records fewer than 95,000 clones, roughly 89% being singletons. The sample consisted of CD4+ or CD8+ T cells sorted from blood, taken in a trial of the OX40 agonist ivuxolimab. The receptors shown here come from an adult with an advanced solid tumor such as melanoma, head and neck, liver or kidney cancer. Both conserved end residues are part of each CDR3. D genes are given only for firm matches. A clone size is listed for some rows: how often the clone was seen (once, few, many), or a class if it is expanded.

j_call v_call d_call clone_size cdr3_aa cdr3_nt
TRBJ2-5 TRBV11-3 - - CASSSGPWVANQETQYF TGTGCCAGCAGCTCAGGGCCTTGGGTGGCCAACCAAGAGACCCAGTACTTC
TRBJ2-5 TRBV7-2 TRBD1 - CASSETQGAPRETQYF TGTGCCAGCAGCGAAACACAGGGGGCCCCTCGGGAGACCCAGTACTTC
TRBJ1-6 TRBV6-5 - - CASSYSARTNNSPLHF TGTGCCAGCAGTTACTCGGCCAGGACAAATAATTCACCCCTCCACTTT
TRBJ2-2 TRBV5-4 - once CASSPRQEQSGELFF TGTGCCAGCAGCCCAAGACAGGAACAAAGCGGGGAGCTGTTTTTT
TRBJ2-5 TRBV7-7 TRBD1 - CASSVRGLGETQYF TGTGCTAGCAGCGTCAGGGGGCTCGGGGAGACCCAGTACTTC
TRBJ1-2 TRBV15 TRBD1 - CATSNRDRGRDGYGYTF TGTGCCACCAGCAACCGGGACAGGGGGCGCGATGGCTATGGCTACACCTTC
TRBJ2-2 TRBV6-6 - - CASRTLSGGELFF TGTGCCAGCAGAACCCTCTCAGGCGGGGAGCTGTTTTTT
TRBJ2-5 TRBV5-1 - - CASSLEASRETQYF TGCGCCAGCAGCTTGGAGGCTAGCCGCGAGACCCAGTACTTC
TRBJ2-2 TRBV11-1 TRBD1 - CASSLGQGENTGELFF TGTGCCAGCAGCTTAGGACAGGGGGAGAACACCGGGGAGCTGTTTTTT
TRBJ2-7 TRBV7-6 - - CASSQTGSSYEQYF TGTGCCAGCAGCCAAACGGGGAGCTCCTACGAGCAGTACTTC
TRBJ2-7 TRBV11-1 TRBD2 - CASSFGTSGSYEQYF TGTGCCAGCAGCTTCGGGACTAGCGGCTCCTACGAGCAGTACTTC
TRBJ2-7 TRBV5-1 - - CASSLDGYEQYF TGCGCCAGCAGCCTGGACGGGTACGAGCAGTACTTC
TRBJ2-1 TRBV18 TRBD2 once CASSAILADNEQFF TGTGCCAGCTCAGCCATACTAGCGGACAATGAGCAGTTCTTC
TRBJ2-5 TRBV4-2 TRBD1 - CASSQGQGHHETQYF TGTGCCAGCAGCCAAGGACAGGGTCATCACGAGACCCAGTACTTC
TRBJ2-6 TRBV18 - - CASSPPGGANVLTF TGTGCCAGCTCACCACCGGGTGGGGCCAACGTCCTGACTTTC
TRBJ1-2 TRBV25-1 TRBD1 - CASKGTGVGYTF TGTGCCAGCAAGGGGACAGGGGTTGGCTACACCTTC
TRBJ2-1 TRBV10-3 - - CAISGRGRGDEQFF TGTGCCATCAGTGGTCGGGGGAGGGGGGATGAGCAGTTCTTC
TRBJ2-2 TRBV30 - - CAWSSLGELFF TGTGCCTGGAGTTCGCTCGGGGAGCTGTTTTTT
TRBJ1-1 TRBV6-5 - - CASSYVEAGKNTEAFF TGTGCCAGCAGTTACGTTGAGGCAGGGAAGAACACTGAAGCTTTCTTT
TRBJ1-2 TRBV5-4 TRBD1 - CASSPRTGNYGYTF TGTGCCAGCAGCCCCCGGACAGGCAACTATGGCTACACCTTC
TRBJ2-2 TRBV21-1 - - CASRNCMPGTGESLNTGELFF TGTGCCAGCAGGAATTGCATGCCCGGGACAGGGGAAAGCCTTAACACCGGGGAGCTGTTTTTT
TRBJ2-5 TRBV27 - - CASSLSRPGRETQYF TGTGCCAGCAGCCTAAGCCGGCCCGGGCGAGAGACCCAGTACTTC
TRBJ1-2 TRBV5-1 - - CASSFKDSNYGYTF TGCGCCAGCAGCTTCAAGGACTCTAACTATGGCTACACCTTC
TRBJ2-1 TRBV29-1 - - CSPPWGGLSYNEQFF TGCAGCCCCCCCTGGGGAGGCCTCTCCTACAATGAGCAGTTCTTC
TRBJ2-7 TRBV14 - - CASSQVGYEQYF TGTGCCAGCAGCCAAGTGGGCTACGAGCAGTACTTC
TRBJ1-5 TRBV29-1 - - CSVADGINQPQHF TGCAGCGTAGCGGACGGTATCAATCAGCCCCAGCATTTT
TRBJ2-4 TRBV5-1 - - CASSMGLAKNIQYF TGCGCCAGCAGCATGGGACTAGCCAAAAACATTCAGTACTTC
TRBJ2-7 TRBV28 - - CASSLLGDTHEQYF TGTGCCAGCAGTTTATTGGGGGATACCCACGAGCAGTACTTC
TRBJ2-2 TRBV7-2 - - CASSFSAGELFF TGTGCCAGCAGCTTCTCGGCCGGGGAGCTGTTTTTT
TRBJ2-7 TRBV18 TRBD1 - CASSHTQGANPYEQYF TGTGCCAGCTCACATACACAGGGGGCGAACCCCTACGAGCAGTACTTC
TRBJ2-5 TRBV7-9 TRBD2 many CASSGTSGRVRAQYF TGTGCCAGCAGCGGGACTAGCGGGAGGGTTCGGGCCCAGTACTTC
TRBJ2-5 TRBV5-4 TRBD2 - CASTTQREGETQYF TGTGCCAGCACCACCCAGAGGGAGGGCGAGACCCAGTACTTC
TRBJ2-5 TRBV6-5 TRBD2 once CASSYPGLGSRGTQYF TGTGCCAGCAGTTACCCTGGACTAGGATCGCGTGGGACCCAGTACTTC
TRBJ2-7 TRBV2 TRBD2 - CASITGLAETYEQYF TGTGCCAGCATTACCGGACTAGCGGAAACCTACGAGCAGTACTTC
TRBJ2-2 TRBV7-2 TRBD1 - CASSPIRGQGAGELFF TGTGCCAGCAGCCCGATTAGGGGACAGGGGGCCGGGGAGCTGTTTTTT
TRBJ2-7 TRBV7-2 - - CASSLGPGQYGDEQYF TGTGCCAGCAGCTTAGGACCTGGACAGTACGGCGACGAGCAGTACTTC
TRBJ2-2 TRBV7-2 TRBD2 once CASSSDGGRDTGELFF TGTGCCAGCAGCTCAGACGGCGGGAGGGACACCGGGGAGCTGTTTTTT
TRBJ1-4 TRBV4-1 - - CASSRRPLRDEKLFF TGCGCCAGCAGCCGGAGGCCCCTCCGGGATGAAAAACTGTTTTTT
TRBJ1-1 TRBV5-1 - - CASSLSGTGNTEAFF TGCGCCAGCAGCTTATCCGGGACGGGGAACACTGAAGCTTTCTTT
TRBJ2-7 TRBV7-8 - - CASSLRYEQYF TGTGCCAGCAGCCTCCGTTACGAGCAGTACTTC
TRBJ2-7 TRBV19 - - CASSMGSYYEQYF TGTGCCAGTAGTATGGGCTCCTACTACGAGCAGTACTTC
TRBJ2-7 TRBV4-3 TRBD1 - CASSQNPGQIYEQYF TGCGCCAGCAGCCAAAATCCGGGACAGATCTACGAGCAGTACTTC
TRBJ2-7 TRBV7-8 TRBD2 - CASSLSGRGYEQYF TGTGCCAGCAGCTTATCCGGGAGGGGGTACGAGCAGTACTTC
TRBJ2-5 TRBV7-2 TRBD1 - CASSLGTGWETQYF TGTGCCAGCAGCTTAGGGACAGGGTGGGAGACCCAGTACTTC
TRBJ1-3 TRBV5-4 - - CASSFFSGNTIYF TGTGCCAGCAGCTTCTTTTCTGGAAACACCATATATTTT
TRBJ1-2 TRBV6-1 - - CASSQDGWNYGYTF TGTGCCAGCAGTCAGGACGGATGGAACTATGGCTACACCTTC
TRBJ1-2 TRBV5-1 - - CASSPSGRGGDVEYTF TGCGCCAGCAGCCCCTCGGGGCGCGGGGGGGACGTCGAATACACCTTC
TRBJ2-7 TRBV7-9 TRBD2 - CASSALAGGGYEQYF TGTGCCAGCAGCGCTTTAGCGGGAGGGGGCTACGAGCAGTACTTC
TRBJ1-2 TRBV2 TRBD1 - CASSPSMGQRYTF TGTGCCAGCAGTCCTTCAATGGGACAGCGCTACACCTTC
TRBJ1-1 TRBV19 - - CASSPGYGAEAFF TGTGCCAGTAGTCCAGGGTATGGGGCTGAAGCTTTCTTT
TRBJ2-6 TRBV7-9 TRBD2 once CASSRIGRAGANVLTF TGTGCCAGCAGCCGAATTGGGAGGGCTGGGGCCAACGTCCTGACTTTC
TRBJ2-7 TRBV18 TRBD2 - CASSPRGLAGLYEQYF TGTGCCAGCTCACCACGGGGCTTAGCGGGGCTTTACGAGCAGTACTTC
TRBJ1-1 TRBV19 - - CASRWGFGTSQETEAFF TGTGCCAGTAGATGGGGATTCGGGACTTCGCAAGAAACTGAAGCTTTCTTT
TRBJ1-2 TRBV15 - once CATSRDGKNYGYTF TGTGCCACCAGCAGAGACGGAAAGAACTATGGCTACACCTTC